These 15 T cell receptor beta chains share one sample of origin, sequenced in a study of blood T cell repertoires in COVID-19. The assay was immunoSEQ multiplex PCR, and TCRdb's table has in-frame clones only and misses some. The data contain about 170,000 clones, approximately 80% of them singletons. The sequenced sample consisted of PBMCs or T cells enriched from blood (not recorded which). All receptors come from a man aged 50 to 59 who had recovered from COVID-19.

This clone occurred a few times. The rearrangement links TRBV7-3 to TRBJ1-6; no clear D. Germline lookup yields CDR1 SGHTA and CDR2 FQGTGA. This CDR3 region has 13 residues. Trimming shortened V by 5 bases and J by 6 bases, and 8 bases separated the two germline ends. CDR3 region: CASSVEANSPLHF. The CDR3, as DNA: TGTGCCAGCAGCGTGGAGGCTAATTCACCCCTCCACTTT.

This clone was observed once. V is TRBV6-5 and J is TRBJ1-2; 9 nucleotides line up with TRBD1. The V segment lost 5 bases and the J segment 8 bases; nucleotides outside the gene matches: 6. Germline-derived CDR1 and CDR2 are MNHEY and SVGAGI. CDR3 length: 13 amino acids. CDR3 residues: CASSRQGVNGYTF. The CDR3 DNA is TGTGCCAGCAGTCGACAGGGGGTTAACGGCTACACCTTC.

The V call is TRBV12-3 or TRBV12-4, the J call TRBJ2-3; 7 bases agree with TRBD1. V lost 6 bases to trimming and J lost 11 bases; unmatched junction nucleotides: 5. The CDR3 is 11 amino acids. The CDR3 DNA reads TGTGCCAGCAGGGAAGGGGGCGGGCAGTATTTT. Translated: CASREGGGQYF.

The chain couples TRBV4-2 to TRBJ1-6, with D uncertain. This CDR3 is 18 amino acids long. Deletions cut 2 bases from V and 0 bases from J, with 14 bases between. Germline lookup yields CDR1 LGHNA and CDR2 YNFKEQ. CDR3 coding DNA: TGTGCCAGCAGCCAACTATACTCGGGTAGCTCCTATAATTCACCCCTCCACTTT. Its translation is CASSQLYSGSSYNSPLHF.

The V and J genes are TRBV27 and TRBJ1-6, with 7 bases fitting TRBD1. J lost 6 bases, V lost 5 bases, and 4 bases had no gene match. CDR3 size: 14 residues. Per germline, CDR1 MNHEY and CDR2 SMNVEV (reference sequence). DNA of the CDR3: TGTGCCAGCAGTGAATACAGGGGTAATTCACCCCTCCACTTT. As protein: CASSEYRGNSPLHF.

The chain carries TRBV18 and TRBJ2-7; no clear D. The CDR3 consists of 12 residues. V lost 2 bases to trimming and J lost 3 bases, with 5 bases between them. Germline CDR1 reads KGHSH; CDR2 reads LQKENI. The CDR3 DNA follows: TGTGCCAGCTCACCAAACAACTACGAGCAGTACTTC. Protein product: CASSPNNYEQYF.

This clone has only a few counts. This chain connects TRBV5-1 to TRBJ1-5; TRBD1 agrees at 9 bases. The CDR3 runs 14 residues. Germline V lookup: CDR1 SGHRS, CDR2 YFSETQ. The V gene end was trimmed by 5 bases and the J gene end by 7 bases; junction bases not matched to a gene: 7. CDR3 amino acids: CASRRDRAGQPQHF. The CDR3 coding sequence is TGCGCCAGCAGGCGGGACAGGGCGGGACAGCCCCAGCATTTT.

V is TRBV5-1 and J is TRBJ1-1; 7 nucleotides align to TRBD1. Germline V gene data show CDR1 as SGHRS and CDR2 as YFSETQ. This CDR3 spans 13 amino acids. The V segment lost 2 bases and the J segment 8 bases; nucleotides outside the gene matches: 6. The CDR3 DNA reads as TGCGCCAGCAGCTTTCAGGGGGGCGGGGAAGCTTTCTTT. Protein: CASSFQGGGEAFF. Full variable domain (remainder filled in from reference TRBV5-1 and TRBJ1-1): KAGVTQTPRYLIKTRGQQVTLSCSPISGHRSVSWYQQTPGQGLQFLFEYFSETQRNKGNFPGRFSGRQFSNSRSEMNVSTLELGDSALYLCASSFQGGGEAFFGQGTRLTVV.

The chain joins TRBV5-1 to TRBJ1-3, with 8 bases fitting TRBD1. The CDR3 loop spans 16 amino acids. With 0 bases clipped from V and 4 bases from J, the junction kept 6 bases outside the gene matches. Germline CDR1 and CDR2: SGHRS and YFSETQ. CDR3: CASSLGPRGLGNTIYF. CDR3 in DNA: TGCGCCAGCAGCTTGGGGCCCAGGGGGCTGGGAAACACCATATATTTT. Full variable domain (missing parts from reference TRBV5-1 and TRBJ1-3): KAGVTQTPRYLIKTRGQQVTLSCSPISGHRSVSWYQQTPGQGLQFLFEYFSETQRNKGNFPGRFSGRQFSNSRSEMNVSTLELGDSALYLCASSLGPRGLGNTIYFGEGSWLTVV.

The DNA for the CDR3 is TGTGCCAGCAGCCAGCCAGGGGAGACCCAGTACTTC. Amino acid sequence: CASSQPGETQYF. The chain has TRBV11-2 and TRBJ2-5; possibly TRBD1 for D (5 bases). The CDR3 length is 12 residues. V was trimmed by 5 bases and J by 5 bases, leaving 9 bases between them. Germline V gene sequence: CDR1 SGHAT, CDR2 FQNNGV.

The chain employs TRBV2 and TRBJ2-3; D may be TRBD1 (5 bases). From germline, CDR1 is SNHLY and CDR2 FYNNEI. The CDR3 consists of 15 residues. V dropped 8 bases and J dropped 3 bases, with 18 bases sitting between them. CDR3 nucleotides: TGTGCCAGCGAAACTCAAGGGGCCGAGACAGATACGCAGTATTTT. Encoded protein: CASETQGAETDTQYF. The full variable domain, completed using reference TRBV2 and TRBJ2-3, is EPEVTQTPSHQVTQMGQEVILRCVPISNHLYFYWYRQILGQKVEFLVSFYNNEISEKSEIFDDQFSVERPDGSNFTLKIRSTKLEDSAMYFCASETQGAETDTQYFGPGTRLTVL.

The chain has TRBV4-1 and TRBJ1-5, with D perhaps matching TRBD1 (6 bases). CDR3 length: 16 amino acids. Trimming shortened V by 4 bases and J by 3 bases, and 16 bases separated the two germline ends. Germline assignment: CDR1 MGHRA and CDR2 YSYEKL. The DNA of the CDR3 is TGCGCCAGCAGCCCGTCTGGGGGGGGCTTCAATCAGCCCCAGCATTTT. This sequence encodes CASSPSGGGFNQPQHF.

This sequence joins TRBV19 and TRBJ1-2, with D possibly matching TRBD1 (5 bases). This CDR3 contains 16 residues. Germline values: CDR1 LNHDA, CDR2 SQIVND (reference sequence). The V and J ends lost 2 bases and 3 bases respectively, with 16 bases between them. The CDR3 region has the DNA TGTGCCAGTAGTATATTTCCAATCTACAGGTACTATGGCTACACCTTC. Protein: CASSIFPIYRYYGYTF.

The chain couples TRBV7-9 to TRBJ1-1, with D possibly TRBD1 on 6 matching bases. The CDR3 is 16 amino acids. The germline V gene has CDR1 SEHNR and CDR2 FQNEAQ (reference sequence). The V end was cut by 0 bases, the J end by 4 bases, with 15 bases between. Here the CDR3 reads CASSLANGGRGTEAFF. The CDR3 bases are TGTGCCAGCAGCTTAGCGAACGGGGGGCGAGGCACTGAAGCTTTCTTT.

The CDR3 DNA follows: TGTGCCTTTTTGAGGGGGCAGGGCTATGGCTACACCTTC. Translating it yields CAFLRGQGYGYTF. The chain employs TRBV30 and TRBJ1-2, with 7 positions matching TRBD1. CDR1 and CDR2 from the germline V gene are GTSNPN and SVGIG (reference sequence). The CDR3 sequence is 13 residues long. Trimming cost V 7 bases and J 4 bases; bases outside gene matches: 9.